A selection of T cell receptor beta chains follows, all from one sample in a study of T cell repertoires in cytomegalovirus infection. TCRdb used MiXCR to reprocess the reads, holding one entry per CDR3 protein. The sample shows about 360,000 distinct CDR3 sequences, about 32% of them seen only once. These receptors are not linked to any known antigen. The source was cultured PBMCs, collected from culture after CMV antigen stimulation. The source of these receptors is a human donor in good health (CMV status not recorded). Some clones in this sample may be carry-over from other donors' samples. The CDR3 runs from the conserved cysteine through the conserved F or W. A D gene is named only where the DNA matches it firmly. Clone sizes are given selectively: once, few, many, or a class where the clone is expanded.

>.|TRBJ1-2|16|TRBV6-1|few
CASSIRRLQANYGYTF
TGTGCCAGCAGTATTAGACGGCTTCAAGCTAACTATGGCTACACCTTC
>TRBD1|TRBJ1-1|15|TRBV5-4|few
CASSLPAGGSAEAFF
TGTGCCAGCAGCTTGCCGGCAGGGGGTAGTGCTGAAGCTTTCTTT
>TRBD1|TRBJ1-2|15|TRBV27|.
CASSFNRGYTDGYTF
TGTGCCAGCAGTTTTAACAGGGGATATACGGATGGCTACACCTTC
>.|TRBJ1-1|13|TRBV12-3/TRBV12-4|.
CASSSRRGTEAFF
TGTGCCAGCAGCTCACGTCGGGGGACTGAAGCTTTCTTT
>TRBD1|TRBJ1-1|16|TRBV27|.
CASSLRSTGGHLEAFF
TGTGCCAGCAGTTTACGATCGACAGGGGGACACTTGGAAGCTTTCTTT
>TRBD2|TRBJ2-1|16|TRBV28|.
CASRTPGGQSYNEQFF
TGTGCCAGCAGGACCCCGGGGGGTCAGTCCTACAATGAGCAGTTCTTC
>.|TRBJ2-7|15|TRBV7-8|few
CASNPQGRFSYEQYF
TGTGCCAGCAACCCCCAGGGGCGGTTCTCCTACGAGCAGTACTTC
>.|TRBJ1-5|15|TRBV12-3/TRBV12-4|.
CASRLDRASNQPQHF
TGTGCCAGCAGACTCGACAGAGCTTCCAATCAGCCCCAGCATTTT
>.|TRBJ2-3|15|TRBV6-5|.
CASSVGGLVTDTQYF
TGTGCCAGCAGCGTCGGGGGCCTGGTAACAGATACGCAGTATTTT
>TRBD1|TRBJ1-5|15|TRBV12-3/TRBV12-4|few
CASTAGTGGGQPQHF
TGTGCCAGCACCGCCGGGACAGGGGGCGGCCAGCCCCAGCATTTT
>.|TRBJ1-5|14|TRBV7-9|few
CASSPTGTREPQHF
TGTGCCAGCAGCCCTACCGGGACCAGGGAGCCCCAGCATTTT
>.|TRBJ1-1|18|TRBV12-3/TRBV12-4|.
CASSLQIRGLSNGTEAFF
TGTGCCAGCAGTTTACAGATTCGGGGCCTGTCAAACGGCACTGAAGCTTTCTTT
>TRBD1|TRBJ2-7|17|TRBV6-2/TRBV6-3|.
CASSSPRTGLRPYEQYF
TGTGCCAGCAGTTCCCCGCGGACAGGGCTTCGACCCTACGAGCAGTACTTC
>.|TRBJ1-1|13|TRBV7-7|many
CASSKDTNTEAFF
TGTGCTAGCAGCAAGGACACGAACACTGAAGCTTTCTTT
>.|TRBJ1-2|16|TRBV4-3|.
CASSQERTNAYYGYTF
TGCGCCAGCAGCCAAGAAAGAACTAATGCCTACTATGGCTACACCTTC
>TRBD1|TRBJ2-2|15|TRBV6-6|few
CASSATGDRTGELFF
TGTGCCAGCAGTGCGACAGGGGATAGGACCGGGGAGCTGTTTTTT
>.|TRBJ1-5|15|TRBV6-6|few
CASNPGAQSNQPQHF
TGTGCCAGCAACCCCGGGGCCCAAAGCAATCAGCCCCAGCATTTT
>.|TRBJ1-5|15|TRBV12-3/TRBV12-4|.
CASSTGGNVYQPQHF
TGTGCCAGCAGCACCGGGGGGAATGTTTATCAGCCCCAGCATTTT
>TRBD1|TRBJ2-1|13|TRBV6-2/TRBV6-3|few
CASRLQGAGEQFF
TGTGCCAGCAGACTACAGGGGGCGGGTGAGCAGTTCTTC
>.|TRBJ2-7|16|TRBV12-3/TRBV12-4|few
CASTKGASGLPYEQYF
TGTGCCAGCACCAAGGGAGCGTCGGGCCTACCCTACGAGCAGTACTTC
>.|TRBJ2-3|14|TRBV7-3|few
CASSLRGSGDTQYF
TGTGCCAGCAGCTTACGAGGGTCTGGGGATACGCAGTATTTT
>.|TRBJ2-1|13|TRBV10-3|.
CAISELNNYEQFF
TGTGCCATCAGTGAGTTGAATAATTATGAGCAGTTCTTC
>TRBD2|TRBJ2-1|14|TRBV7-2|few
CASSPGLAFDEQFF
TGTGCCAGCAGCCCGGGACTAGCTTTCGATGAGCAGTTCTTC
>TRBD1|TRBJ1-2|15|TRBV7-2|.
CASSPRQGINYGYTF
TGTGCCAGCAGCCCAAGACAGGGGATTAACTATGGCTACACCTTC
>.|TRBJ1-6|14|TRBV2|few
CASRRTGFGSPLHF
TGTGCCAGCAGACGTACAGGGTTTGGATCACCCCTCCACTTT
>TRBD2|TRBJ2-5|16|TRBV20-1|few
CSARPLLAGSQETQYF
TGCAGTGCTAGACCCCTCCTAGCGGGGTCCCAAGAGACCCAGTACTTC
>TRBD2|TRBJ2-3|16|TRBV19|few
CASSLWTSLDANTQYF
TGTGCCAGTAGTCTCTGGACTAGCCTCGACGCGAATACGCAGTATTTT
>.|TRBJ2-7|15|TRBV12-3/TRBV12-4|few
CASSPGSLGSYEQYF
TGTGCCAGCAGTCCCGGCTCGCTGGGCTCCTACGAGCAGTACTTC
>TRBD1|TRBJ1-1|14|TRBV19|few
CASSSGQGTTEAFF
TGTGCCAGTAGTTCGGGACAGGGTACCACTGAAGCTTTCTTT
>.|TRBJ1-2|15|TRBV4-3|.
CASSHDTDSFYGYTF
TGCGCCAGCAGCCATGATACCGACAGCTTCTATGGCTACACCTTC
>.|TRBJ2-3|18|TRBV6-6|.
CASSYGTALARKGDTQYF
TGTGCCAGCAGTTACGGGACAGCACTAGCGCGAAAGGGGGATACGCAGTATTTT
>TRBD1|TRBJ1-1|13|TRBV10-3|.
CAIRGQTNTEAFF
TGTGCCATCAGGGGACAGACGAACACTGAAGCTTTCTTT
>.|TRBJ1-2|13|TRBV4-1|.
CASSQEQGYGYTF
TGCGCCAGCAGCCAAGAGCAGGGGTATGGCTACACCTTC
>TRBD2|TRBJ2-3|18|TRBV28|few
CASSLWTGTSGRADTQYF
TGTGCCAGCAGTTTATGGACCGGGACTAGCGGGAGGGCAGATACGCAGTATTTT
>TRBD1|TRBJ2-1|15|TRBV11-3|.
CASRTPGQGAGEQFF
TGTGCCAGCAGGACTCCGGGACAGGGGGCCGGTGAGCAGTTCTTC
>.|TRBJ2-1|15|TRBV7-8|many
CASIPELSSYNEQFF
TGTGCCAGCATCCCCGAATTGAGCTCCTACAATGAGCAGTTCTTC
>TRBD2|TRBJ2-6|16|TRBV12-3/TRBV12-4|many
CASIWGGVAGANVLTF
TGTGCCAGCATCTGGGGGGGAGTTGCTGGGGCCAACGTCCTGACTTTC
>TRBD1|TRBJ1-5|15|TRBV7-6|few
CASSFRTGLVQPQHF
TGTGCCAGCAGCTTCCGGACAGGGCTCGTGCAGCCCCAGCATTTT
>TRBD1|TRBJ2-7|14|TRBV7-2|.
CASSPGQDLYEQYF
TGTGCCAGCAGCCCGGGACAGGACCTCTACGAGCAGTACTTC
>TRBD2|TRBJ2-2|19|TRBV9|few
CASSGRGLAGGGDTGELFF
TGTGCCAGCAGCGGACGGGGACTAGCGGGAGGGGGTGACACCGGGGAGCTGTTTTTT
>TRBD2|TRBJ2-5|15|TRBV20-1|.
CSAQRSSGTQETQYF
TGCAGTGCCCAACGGTCTAGCGGGACCCAAGAGACCCAGTACTTC
>TRBD2|TRBJ2-1|15|TRBV3-1|.
CVSSETGGPYNEQFF
TGTGTCAGCTCCGAGACGGGAGGGCCTTACAATGAGCAGTTCTTC
>.|TRBJ2-6|18|TRBV4-1|.
CASSQGLLGISGANVLTF
TGCGCCAGCAGCCAGGGACTCCTGGGGATCTCTGGGGCCAACGTCCTGACTTTC
>.|TRBJ1-3|13|TRBV6-5|.
CASSLQAGNTIYF
TGTGCCAGCAGTTTACAAGCTGGAAACACCATATATTTT
>TRBD2|TRBJ2-1|16|TRBV4-3|.
CASSQEGLAGVGEQFF
TGCGCCAGCAGCCAAGAAGGGCTAGCGGGAGTCGGTGAGCAGTTCTTC
>TRBD2|TRBJ2-2|18|TRBV4-1|.
CASSQEGTSGANTGELFF
TGTGCCAGCAGCCAAGAGGGGACTAGCGGAGCGAACACCGGGGAGCTGTTTTTT
>.|TRBJ1-5|14|TRBV6-1|once
CASTDEGRNQPQHF
TGTGCCAGCACCGACGAGGGTCGCAATCAGCCCCAGCATTTT
>TRBD2|TRBJ2-1|15|TRBV7-2|.
CASSLRASGSSEQFF
TGTGCCAGCAGCTTAAGGGCTAGCGGCTCTTCGGAGCAGTTCTTC
>.|TRBJ2-3|12|TRBV12-3/TRBV12-4|many
CASSPPGDTQYF
TGTGCCAGCAGCCCTCCCGGAGATACGCAGTATTTT
>.|TRBJ1-1|13|TRBV24-1|.
CATSDRTNTEAFF
TGTGCCACCAGTGACCGGACTAACACTGAAGCTTTCTTT
>.|TRBJ1-4|14|TRBV6-1|.
CASSRGFTNEKLFF
TGTGCCAGCAGTCGCGGGTTCACTAATGAAAAACTGTTTTTT
>TRBD1|TRBJ1-4|15|TRBV9|.
CASSAWGLDREKLFF
TGTGCCAGCAGCGCATGGGGCCTGGACAGGGAAAAACTGTTTTTT
>TRBD2|TRBJ2-1|14|TRBV7-2|few
CASSPSGTRNEQFF
TGTGCCAGCAGCCCTAGCGGGACTAGGAATGAGCAGTTCTTC
>TRBD2|TRBJ2-1|21|TRBV7-2|many
CASSFRGRLAGASSSYNEQFF
TGTGCCAGCAGCTTTAGAGGGAGACTAGCGGGAGCATCGAGCTCCTACAATGAGCAGTTCTTC